This T cell receptor (beta chain) originates from a study of early T cells in non-severe SARS-CoV-2 infection. This clonotype was observed a few times. This CDR3 has 14 residues. V was trimmed by 3 bases and J by 8 bases, leaving 13 bases between them. Per the germline V gene, CDR1 is SGHAT and CDR2 is FQNNGV. Individual cDNA molecules were tagged with unique molecular identifiers. TCRdb reanalysed the 5' RACE reads using MiXCR and keeps one entry per CDR3 protein. The sample shows 50,000 to 65,000 distinct CDR3 sequences, 11% of them seen only once. The chain combines TRBV11-2 with TRBJ1-4; D remains ambiguous. Source: whole blood, taken at baseline. This TCR was recovered from an adult who was a healthcare worker with PCR-confirmed SARS-CoV-2 infection or an uninfected control (not recorded which). CDR3 in amino acids: CASSLNAVGEKLFF. As DNA, the CDR3 is TGTGCCAGCAGCTTGAACGCGGTGGGAGAAAAACTGTTTTTT.